This entry lists 26 T cell receptor beta chains sequenced from one sample in a study of shared clonotypes between healthy human individuals. Clones were read by immunoSEQ multiplex PCR, and TCRdb kept only the in-frame ones, dropping some. The table has approximately 1.1 million clones, approximately 80% seen once. Sequencing was performed on memory CD4+ T cells from PBMCs. Subset of the sample: CD45RA-negative fraction. The receptors stem from a man aged 18-30 years in good health. Some clones in this sample may be carry-over from other donors' samples.

V is TRBV5-5 and J is TRBJ1-3; tentatively, D is TRBD1 (5 bases). The germline gives CDR1 SGHKS, CDR2 YYEKEE (reference sequence). The CDR3 loop spans 16 amino acids. V was trimmed by 1 base and J by 0 bases, leaving 11 bases between them. The chain's CDR3 is CASSLRDPNSGNTIYF. CDR3 DNA sequence: TGTGCCAGCAGCTTGAGGGACCCCAACTCTGGAAACACCATATATTTT.

This clone was observed a handful of times. The chain recombines TRBV2 with TRBJ1-1, with 7 positions matching TRBD1. Germline values: CDR1 SNHLY, CDR2 FYNNEI. With V trimmed by 5 bases and J by 5 bases, 8 bases remained unmatched. The CDR3 totals 14 residues. For the CDR3, the DNA is TGTGCCAGCAGTCCGACAGGGACATTGACTGAAGCTTTCTTT. It specifies CASSPTGTLTEAFF.

The chain has TRBV4-3 and TRBJ2-7; no clear D gene. The germline CDR1 and CDR2 sequences are LGHNA and YSLEER. The CDR3 runs to 16 residues. The V gene lost 0 bases and the J gene lost 2 bases, with 14 bases spanning the gap. The CDR3 DNA reads as TGCGCCAGCAGCCAAGAATTTGGGAACCCTACCTACGAGCAGTACTTC. As protein: CASSQEFGNPTYEQYF.

This sequence joins TRBV5-5 and TRBJ2-7; TRBD1 matches 7 bases. Trimming took 3 bases from V and 2 from J; bases not matched to a gene: 5. Looked up from germline, CDR1 is SGHKS and CDR2 is YYEKEE (reference sequence). This CDR3 is 14 amino acids long. The CDR3 DNA reads TGTGCCAGCAGCTCTATAGACAGGGCCTACGAGCAGTACTTC. Amino acid sequence: CASSSIDRAYEQYF.

This clone was counted only a few times. The rearrangement links TRBV5-1 to TRBJ2-7; tentatively, D is TRBD2 (6 bases). This CDR3 has 12 amino acids. Germline assignment: CDR1 SGHRS and CDR2 YFSETQ. Trimming removed 5 bases at V and 5 bases at J, with 11 bases between. DNA of the CDR3: TGCGCCAGCAGTCGGGACTTACACGAGCAGTACTTC. Protein product: CASSRDLHEQYF.

V is TRBV7-6 and J is TRBJ2-3; D tentatively reads TRBD1 or TRBD2 (5 bases each). The CDR3 consists of 16 residues. The V gene's germline CDR1 is SGHVS and CDR2 FNYEAQ. Trimming removed 4 bases at V and 3 bases at J, with 17 bases between. The CDR3 protein is CASSSAEGQKTDTQYF. The DNA of the CDR3 is TGTGCCAGCAGCTCGGCTGAGGGGCAGAAAACAGATACGCAGTATTTT.

This clone has just one count. The chain couples TRBV5-1 to TRBJ2-7; TRBD2 is a possible D gene (5 bases). CDR1 is SGHRS and CDR2 is YFSETQ in the germline V gene. The CDR3 runs to 14 residues. The V and J ends lost 4 bases and 4 bases respectively, with 15 bases between them. CDR3 sequence (DNA): TGCGCCAGCAGCCATCCGGGCCCGGGGTACGAGCAGTACTTC. This codes for CASSHPGPGYEQYF.

The rearrangement joins TRBV5-1 to TRBJ2-1; D is ambiguous. V dropped 0 bases and J dropped 7 bases, with 11 bases sitting between them. This CDR3 has 14 amino acids. Per germline, CDR1 SGHRS and CDR2 YFSETQ. In nucleotides, the CDR3 is TGCGCCAGCAGCTTGGAACTCCCAGAGAATGAGCAGTTCTTC. Amino acid sequence: CASSLELPENEQFF.

CDR3 loop: CASSLGLRLGAFF. DNA of the CDR3: TGTGCCAGCAGCTTAGGCCTGAGACTTGGAGCTTTCTTT. This rearrangement joins TRBV11-2 to TRBJ1-1; no clear D. The CDR3 has 13 residues. Trimming took 1 base from V and 10 from J, leaving 13 bases between them. Germline values: CDR1 SGHAT, CDR2 FQNNGV.

In its sample, this clone was seen once. The chain uses TRBV6-5 and TRBJ1-2; D perhaps matches TRBD1 (5 bases). This CDR3 region has 14 residues. V was trimmed by 6 bases and J by 6 bases, leaving 17 bases between them. Germline V lookup: CDR1 MNHEY, CDR2 SVGAGI. DNA of the CDR3: TGTGCCAGCAGCCCCGGGGCAGGGAAAGATGGCTACACCTTC. Protein sequence: CASSPGAGKDGYTF.

V usage is TRBV28 and J usage is TRBJ1-2; no clear D. Trimming cost V 10 bases and J 8 bases, with 11 bases left between them. This CDR3 has 10 amino acids. The V gene's germline CDR1 is MDHEN and CDR2 SYDVKM. The DNA of the CDR3 is TGTGCCACCGGGGTATGGGGCTACACCTTC. The encoded protein is CATGVWGYTF.

The chain employs TRBV19 and TRBJ1-5; D gene uncertain. Germline assignment: CDR1 LNHDA and CDR2 SQIVND (reference sequence). V was pared by 5 bases and J by 0 bases, with 14 bases between. The CDR3 is 16 residues long. CDR3 sequence reads: CASSPRGFNSNQPQHF. The DNA for the CDR3 is TGTGCCAGTAGTCCCCGTGGGTTCAATAGCAATCAGCCCCAGCATTTT.

In its sample, this clone was seen many times. The chain links TRBV4-1 to TRBJ2-3; TRBD2 is a possible D gene (6 bases). The CDR3 has 13 residues. Germline V gives CDR1 MGHRA, CDR2 YSYEKL. The V and J ends lost 3 bases and 10 bases respectively, with 14 bases between them. CDR3 DNA: TGCGCCAGCAGCCACCGGGACTGGAACTCGCAGTATTTT. This sequence encodes CASSHRDWNSQYF.

The gene calls are TRBV7-2 and TRBJ1-3; TRBD1 might be the D (5 bases). Per germline, CDR1 SGHTA and CDR2 FQGNSA. The CDR3 extends over 16 amino acids. Trimming cost V 3 bases and J 4 bases, with 16 bases left between them. CDR3 loop: CASSLQGTASGNTIYF. The CDR3 DNA sequence: TGTGCCAGCAGCTTGCAGGGAACAGCATCCGGAAACACCATATATTTT. The full variable domain, rest sourced from reference TRBV7-2 and TRBJ1-3, is GAGVSQSPSNKVTEKGKDVELRCDPISGHTALYWYRQSLGQGLEFLIYFQGNSAPDKSGLPSDRFSAERTGGSVSTLTIQRTQQEDSAVYLCASSLQGTASGNTIYFGEGSWLTVV.

About this clone itself: This may arise from a read error, as a much more abundant clone is one base away. This sample also contains other DNA sequences that code for the same CDR3. The rearrangement links TRBV6-1 to TRBJ2-6; D remains ambiguous. CDR1 is MNHNS and CDR2 is SASEGT in the germline V gene. The CDR3 is 13 amino acids. V was cut by 6 bases and J by 0 bases, with 3 bases left in between. Here the CDR3 DNA reads TGTGCCAGCAGACCCTCTGGGGCCAACGTCCTGACTTTC. Amino acids: CASRPSGANVLTF.

V usage is TRBV10-3 and J usage is TRBJ2-3; 9 nucleotides line up with TRBD1. CDR1 and CDR2 from the germline V gene are ENHRY and SYGVKD. Unmatched junction bases numbered 2, after V lost 1 base and J lost 0 bases. The CDR3 is 16 amino acids. CDR3: CAISEFGQGSTDTQYF. Here the CDR3 DNA reads TGTGCCATCAGTGAGTTCGGACAGGGGAGCACAGATACGCAGTATTTT.

The chain uses TRBV5-1 and TRBJ2-1, with D unresolved. V was shortened by 1 base and J by 9 bases, with 11 bases between the two germline ends. The CDR3 totals 13 residues. Germline values: CDR1 SGHRS, CDR2 YFSETQ. In nucleotides, the CDR3 is TGCGCCAGCAGCTTGTTTGAGAAGGGTGAGCAGTTCTTC. Translation: CASSLFEKGEQFF.

This sequence joins TRBV10-3 and TRBJ2-4; 7 bases map to TRBD1. After removal of 7 bases from V and 3 bases from J, the junction contained 9 bases not matched to a gene. The CDR3 sequence is 15 residues long. The germline CDR1 and CDR2 sequences are ENHRY and SYGVKD. The DNA for the CDR3 is TGTGCCATCACCGGGACAGAGAAAGACAAAAACATTCAGTACTTC. Translated: CAITGTEKDKNIQYF.

V gene TRBV27 combines with J gene TRBJ1-5, with D tentatively TRBD1 (5 bases). The CDR3 has 15 amino acids. V lost 6 bases and J lost 1, with 13 bases in between. Germline loops: CDR1 MNHEY, CDR2 SMNVEV (reference sequence). DNA of the CDR3: TGTGCCAGCAGCCCCCCTTGGGGGAGCAATCAGCCCCAGCATTTT. The encoded protein is CASSPPWGSNQPQHF.

The rearrangement joins TRBV5-8 to TRBJ1-4, with D unresolved. Trimming left V 2 bases short and J 8 bases short, with 16 bases between. CDR3 length: 15 amino acids. CDR1 and CDR2 from the germline V gene are SGHTS and YDEGEE. The chain's CDR3 is CASSFRPRRTEKLFF. CDR3 bases: TGTGCCAGCAGCTTCAGGCCGAGGCGGACCGAAAAACTGTTTTTT.

This clone was seen once. The rearrangement links TRBV11-3 to TRBJ2-1; maybe TRBD1 (5 bases). This CDR3 has 15 residues. V dropped 5 bases and J dropped 5 bases, with 16 bases sitting between them. The germline V gene has CDR1 SGHNT and CDR2 YENEEA. CDR3 in amino acids: CASSVQGDQDNEQFF. The CDR3 DNA reads TGTGCCAGCAGCGTCCAGGGCGATCAGGACAATGAGCAGTTCTTC.

This clone was recorded once. V and J are TRBV7-8 and TRBJ2-3; D might be TRBD1 or TRBD2, each matching 5 bases. Trimming took 5 bases from V and 6 from J, leaving 27 bases between them. Per the germline V gene, CDR1 is SGHVS and CDR2 is FQNEAQ. The CDR3 runs 18 residues. CDR3 residues: CASSADVGAAPSLDTQYF. The DNA of the CDR3 is TGTGCCAGCAGCGCGGATGTCGGGGCGGCTCCCTCATTGGATACGCAGTATTTT.

This chain links TRBV5-4 with TRBJ2-5, with 7 positions matching TRBD1. Trimming took 4 bases from V and 5 from J; bases not matched to a gene: 14. The CDR3 extends over 16 amino acids. The V gene's germline CDR1 is SGHNT and CDR2 YYREEE (reference sequence). The CDR3 protein is CASSIGPQGQRETQYF. The CDR3 nucleotides read TGTGCCAGCAGCATCGGCCCACAGGGGCAGCGGGAGACCCAGTACTTC.

The chain combines TRBV7-2 with TRBJ2-7; TRBD2 matches 10 bases. V was pared by 1 base and J by 5 bases, with 5 bases of the junction left unmatched. The CDR3 sequence is 15 residues long. CDR1 and CDR2 (germline): SGHTA, FQGNSA. The CDR3 DNA reads as TGTGCCAGCAGCTTAGGGGCTAGCGGGAGCAACGAGCAGTACTTC. As protein: CASSLGASGSNEQYF. Using reference TRBV7-2 and TRBJ2-7 for the parts outside the CDR3, the full variable domain is GAGVSQSPSNKVTEKGKDVELRCDPISGHTALYWYRQSLGQGLEFLIYFQGNSAPDKSGLPSDRFSAERTGGSVSTLTIQRTQQEDSAVYLCASSLGASGSNEQYFGPGTRLTVT.

CDR3 region: CASSDQLSDEQYF. As DNA, the CDR3 is TGTGCCAGCAGTGACCAACTATCCGACGAGCAGTACTTC. The V and J genes are TRBV6-1 and TRBJ2-7, with D unclear. There are 13 residues in the CDR3. V lost 3 bases to trimming and J lost 5 bases, with 11 bases between them. Germline-derived CDR1 and CDR2 are MNHNS and SASEGT.

The chain joins TRBV11-3 to TRBJ2-3, with D possibly being TRBD2 (5 bases). The germline V and J ends were trimmed by 5 bases and 3 bases, with 9 bases remaining between them. Germline V gene lookup returns CDR1 SGHNT and CDR2 YENEEA. This CDR3 is built from 13 residues. The CDR3 region is CASSGWRTDTQYF. The CDR3, as DNA: TGTGCCAGCAGCGGGTGGAGGACAGATACGCAGTATTTT.